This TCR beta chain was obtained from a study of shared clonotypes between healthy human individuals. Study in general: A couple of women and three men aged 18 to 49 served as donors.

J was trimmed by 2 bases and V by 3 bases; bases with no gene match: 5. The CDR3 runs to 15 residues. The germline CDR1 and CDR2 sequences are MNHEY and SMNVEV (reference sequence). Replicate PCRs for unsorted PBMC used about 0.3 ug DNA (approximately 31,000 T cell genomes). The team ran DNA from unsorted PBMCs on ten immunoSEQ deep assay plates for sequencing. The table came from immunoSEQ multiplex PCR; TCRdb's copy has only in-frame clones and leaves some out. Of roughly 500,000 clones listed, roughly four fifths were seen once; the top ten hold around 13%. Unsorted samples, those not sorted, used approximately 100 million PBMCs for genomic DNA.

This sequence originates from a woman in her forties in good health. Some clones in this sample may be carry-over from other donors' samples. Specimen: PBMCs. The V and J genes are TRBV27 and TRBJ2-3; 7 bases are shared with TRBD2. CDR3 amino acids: CASSLAAGSTDTQYF. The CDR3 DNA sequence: TGTGCCAGCAGTTTGGCAGCGGGGTCCACAGATACGCAGTATTTT.